The 2 T cell receptor beta chains reported below all come from one sample, sequenced in a study of CD8+CD57+ T cells in acquired aplastic anemia. Sequencing involved patients with CD8+CD57+ cell expansion previously shown by flow cytometry. Genomic DNA constituted the template upon which TCR beta VDJ and CDR3 profiling was performed. TCRdb passed the reads through MiXCR, listing each CDR3 protein once. The sample lists around 500,000 distinct CDR3 sequences; more than 25% were seen once. Material: sorted CD4+, CD8+, or CD8+CD57+ T cells (not recorded which) from PBMCs. The receptors derive from a human donor with aplastic anemia.

J is TRBJ2-7 and V is TRBV25-1; 14 nucleotides match TRBD2. Germline V gene sequence: CDR1 MGHDK, CDR2 SYGVNS. Germline trimming cut 11 bases from V and 4 bases from J; bases unmatched to any gene: 10. The CDR3 is 15 amino acids. The CDR3, as DNA: TGTGCCTGGAAATGGGGGACTAGCGGGGGTTACGAGCAGTACTTC. Amino acids: CAWKWGTSGGYEQYF.

V usage is TRBV15 and J usage is TRBJ2-7; tentatively, D is TRBD2 (7 bases). The CDR3 extends over 13 amino acids. V lost 3 bases, J lost 6 bases, and 12 bases lay in between. Germline V gene lookup returns CDR1 LNHNV and CDR2 YYDKDF (reference sequence). The CDR3 coding sequence is TGTGCCACCAGCAGGGGGAGGGGGAGCGAGCAGTACTTC. As protein: CATSRGRGSEQYF.